This paragraph reports one T cell receptor (beta chain). Per the study methods: Cell counts per sample came from amplifying reference gene primers. Libraries were prepared by immunoSEQ multiplex PCR; TCRdb keeps only in-frame clonotypes and omits some of them. V, J and clone size were drawn from that table, and D and trimming were deduced from the DNA. The sample has roughly 250,000 clones, around 85% seen once; the top ten hold roughly 4.2%. With V trimmed by 2 bases and J by 4 bases, 11 bases remained unmatched. Per the germline V gene, CDR1 is SGHVS and CDR2 is FQNEAQ. This CDR3 is built from 18 residues. These data are taken from a study of blood T cell repertoires in COVID-19. Study information: Samples came from the United States, Italy and Spain, spanning acute and convalescent COVID-19. T cells, B-cell-depleted T cells, or PBMCs provided the cDNA or gDNA that served as material.

The clonotype was recovered from a woman aged 40 to 50 with active or convalescent COVID-19. The chain employs TRBV7-8 and TRBJ2-2; 9 bases are a match to TRBD2. Specimen: peripheral blood. The CDR3 DNA reads as TGTGCCAGCAGCTTACGGACTAGCGCACTGCGAGGCACCGGGGAGCTGTTTTTT. Protein: CASSLRTSALRGTGELFF.